A single sample gave rise to the 5 T cell receptor beta chains below, sequenced in a study of cytomegalovirus exposure and HLA in healthy donors. Primers included in the PCR were 60 Vbeta and 13 Jbeta primers. The protocol was immunoSEQ multiplex PCR, while the TCRdb copy is restricted to in-frame clones and leaves out a portion. The sample has approximately 210,000 clones; 70% to 80% are singletons. Sequenced sample: PBMCs. All receptors derive from a male donor in good health and CMV-seropositive.

The chain links TRBV19 to TRBJ2-2; the D gene is possibly TRBD2 (7 bases). CDR1 is LNHDA and CDR2 is SQIVND in the germline V gene (reference sequence). V lost 6 bases to trimming and J lost 4 bases, with 9 bases between them. CDR3 length equals 13 residues. The DNA of the CDR3 is TGTGCCAGTAGGGGGGGGCGCACCGGGGAGCTGTTTTTT. Protein: CASRGGRTGELFF.

The CDR3 is CASSFSGSSYEQYF. DNA of the CDR3: TGTGCCAGCAGTTTTAGCGGGAGTTCTTACGAGCAGTACTTC. The J gene is TRBJ2-7, the V gene TRBV28; 9 bases are shared with TRBD2. Germline CDR1 reads MDHEN; CDR2 reads SYDVKM. The J segment lost 4 bases and the V segment lost 3 bases, leaving 4 bases of the junction unmatched. CDR3 length: 14 residues.

This chain joins TRBV10-3 and TRBJ2-3; D uncertain. CDR3 length: 12 residues. The germline V gene has CDR1 ENHRY and CDR2 SYGVKD. V was trimmed by 4 bases and J by 5 bases, leaving 7 bases between them. The CDR3 nucleotides read TGTGCCATCAGTGGCTACGGAGATACGCAGTATTTT. Protein sequence: CAISGYGDTQYF.

The chain is built from TRBV5-8 and TRBJ2-1; 12 positions agree with TRBD2. Germline lookup yields CDR1 SGHTS and CDR2 YDEGEE. The CDR3 loop spans 15 amino acids. V gave up 4 bases and J gave up 7 bases; unmatched junction bases: 6. CDR3 loop: CASSTGLAGTNEQFF. For the CDR3, the DNA is TGTGCCAGCAGCACCGGACTAGCGGGAACGAATGAGCAGTTCTTC.

In this sample, this clone turned up a few times. The chain combines TRBV18 with TRBJ2-7, with D possibly matching TRBD2 (5 bases). V was cut by 5 bases and J by 4 bases, with 15 bases left in between. CDR1 KGHSH and CDR2 LQKENI come from the germline V gene. This CDR3 is 14 amino acids long. CDR3 amino acids: CASSTSGPGYEQYF. The CDR3 region has the DNA TGTGCCAGCTCAACTTCCGGGCCGGGATACGAGCAGTACTTC.